This T cell receptor (beta chain) came from a study of neurological immune-mediated disorders. Whole-study findings and limits: Across subjects, no CDR3 amino acid sequence appeared in expanded clones of more than one subject, a finding that suggested private repertoires in all groups.

There are many counts of this clonotype. Its matching antigen is unknown. MiXCR, applied by TCRdb to the 5' RACE reads, yields one record per CDR3 protein. The data show tens of thousands of distinct CDR3 sequences, with approximately 10% seen just once and about 2% held by the top ten. The unsorted libraries were prepared from 2 million PBMCs (stored at -80 C). The V end was cut by 6 bases, the J end by 4 bases, with 16 bases between. Looked up from germline, CDR1 is DFQATT and CDR2 is SNEGSKA (reference sequence). CDR3 length: 13 amino acids. The gene calls are TRBV20-1 and TRBJ2-7; D possibly corresponds to TRBD2 (6 bases). Specimen: PBMCs. The sequence came from a man aged 40-50 years in good health. CDR3 in DNA: TGCAGTGCGGTGGGACTGAGGATTTACGAGCAGTACTTC. This sequence encodes CSAVGLRIYEQYF.